The entry below gives a single T cell receptor (beta chain) sequence along with its context. CDR1 and CDR2 from the germline V gene are LNHDA and SQIVND (reference sequence). V shed 6 bases and J shed 1 base, with 16 bases lying between them. The CDR3 runs to 17 residues. Patients of the Seattle cohort, enrolled during active infection, were followed longitudinally. Data came from immunoSEQ multiplex PCR; TCRdb stores just in-frame clones and leaves some out. The sample lists about 370,000 clones, roughly 90% occurring once. The data were obtained in a study of blood T cell repertoires in COVID-19. The chain employs TRBV19 and TRBJ2-6; perhaps TRBD1 as D (6 bases). The sample was peripheral blood. This TCR was sampled from a woman aged 30 to 39 with COVID-19, enrolled during active disease. The CDR3 reads CASSPEGVRSGANVLTF. Written as DNA, the CDR3 is TGTGCCAGTAGCCCAGAGGGGGTAAGATCTGGGGCCAACGTCCTGACTTTC.